This entry lists 5 T cell receptor beta chains sequenced from one sample in a study of T-cell memory formation after mild COVID-19. MiXCR, applied by TCRdb to the 5' RACE reads, yields one record per CDR3 protein. The profile shows hundreds of thousands of distinct CDR3 sequences, less than 25% of them singletons. The sample consisted of PBMCs or a T cell subset sorted from them (not recorded which). The receptors come from an adult woman who had mild COVID-19 (a few samples of this study predate the infection). Cell type and time point are not known.

There are many counts of this clonotype. The V gene is TRBV5-1, the J gene TRBJ1-1; 8 bases are a match to TRBD1. The length of the CDR3 is 15 residues. J was trimmed by 4 bases and V by 5 bases; bases with no gene match: 10. Germline values: CDR1 SGHRS, CDR2 YFSETQ. The CDR3 here is CASRSGRGLGTEAFF. Written as DNA, the CDR3 is TGCGCCAGCAGGAGTGGCAGGGGGCTGGGCACTGAAGCTTTCTTT.

The chain uses TRBV11-3 and TRBJ2-7; a weak D match, TRBD2 (6 bases). Germline loops: CDR1 SGHNT, CDR2 YENEEA. The CDR3 covers 13 residues. The V end was cut by 4 bases, the J end by 6 bases, with 13 bases between. DNA for the CDR3: TGTGCCAGCAGCTCGGAGGGTCTCAGCGAGCAGTACTTC. Translated, it gives CASSSEGLSEQYF.

The rearrangement links TRBV27 to TRBJ2-2; 11 nucleotides align to TRBD1. Germline V gives CDR1 MNHEY, CDR2 SMNVEV (reference sequence). The CDR3 consists of 19 residues. Trimming removed 5 bases from V and 3 bases from J; junction bases left unmatched: 14. CDR3 bases: TGTGCCAGCAGTCCCACAGAGTCGGACAGGGGGCTGTACACCGGGGAGCTGTTTTTT. This translates into CASSPTESDRGLYTGELFF.

This clonotype was counted many times. This chain uses TRBV18 with TRBJ1-3, with a possible D match to TRBD1 (5 bases). Per the germline V gene, CDR1 is KGHSH and CDR2 is LQKENI. The CDR3 contains 14 residues. The ends were cut back, 3 bases at V and 0 bases at J, with 6 bases in the middle. CDR3 coding DNA: TGTGCCAGCTCACCCGACAGCTCTGGAAACACCATATATTTT. This translates into CASSPDSSGNTIYF.

This clonotype has more than one count but fewer than ten. The chain uses TRBV9 and TRBJ2-7, with TRBD2 matching over 8 bases. CDR3 size: 15 residues. Germline V lookup: CDR1 SGDLS, CDR2 YYNGEE. The ends lost 4 bases at V and 3 bases at J; junction bases unmatched: 9. The CDR3, as DNA: TGTGCCAGCAGCTTCGGACTAGCAGACCGCTACGAGCAGTACTTC. Its protein product is CASSFGLADRYEQYF.